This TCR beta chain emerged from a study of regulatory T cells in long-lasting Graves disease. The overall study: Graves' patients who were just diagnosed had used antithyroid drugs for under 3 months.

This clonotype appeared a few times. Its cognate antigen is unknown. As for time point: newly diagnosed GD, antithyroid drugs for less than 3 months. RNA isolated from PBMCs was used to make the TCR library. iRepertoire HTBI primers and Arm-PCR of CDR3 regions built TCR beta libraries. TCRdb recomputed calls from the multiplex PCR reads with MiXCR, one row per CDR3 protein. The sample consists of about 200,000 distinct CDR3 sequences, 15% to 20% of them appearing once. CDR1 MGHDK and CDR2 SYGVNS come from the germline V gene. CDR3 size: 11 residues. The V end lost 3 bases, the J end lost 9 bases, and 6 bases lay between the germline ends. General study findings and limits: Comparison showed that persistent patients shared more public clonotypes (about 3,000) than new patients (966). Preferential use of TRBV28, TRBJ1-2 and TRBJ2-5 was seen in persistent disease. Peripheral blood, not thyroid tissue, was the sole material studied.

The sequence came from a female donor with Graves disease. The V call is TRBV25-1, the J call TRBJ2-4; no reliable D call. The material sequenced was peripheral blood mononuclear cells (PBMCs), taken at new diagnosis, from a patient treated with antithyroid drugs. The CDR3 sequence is CASSDGLIQYF. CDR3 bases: TGTGCCAGCAGTGATGGGCTCATTCAGTACTTC.